A selection of T cell receptor beta chains follows, all from one sample in a study of technical replicates of blood from several donors. Only in-frame clones appear in the TCRdb table, and some are missing; sequencing was by immunoSEQ multiplex PCR. The sample consists of tens of thousands of clones, over 75% of them appearing once. Sequenced input: T cells isolated from PBMCs. The receptors were sampled from a human donor in good health. CDR3s include the opening cysteine and the closing phenylalanine or tryptophan. Fields, in order: V gene, clone size, J gene, D gene, CDR3 DNA, CDR3 protein. A D gene is named only where the DNA matches it firmly. The size of a clone is reported for some rows only, either as once, few or many, or as a class for expanded clones.

V: TRBV28; size: -; J: TRBJ2-7; D: TRBD1; DNA: TGTGCCAGCAGTTTATTGGGCGACAGGGGGTACGAGCAGTACTTC; CDR3: CASSLLGDRGYEQYF
V: TRBV28; size: -; J: TRBJ1-1; D: TRBD1; DNA: TGTGCCAGCAGTAGAGACAGGGGGAACACTGAAGCTTTCTTT; CDR3: CASSRDRGNTEAFF
V: TRBV7-8; size: -; J: TRBJ2-1; D: TRBD1; DNA: TGTGCCAGCAGCTACGACAGGGTATCCTACAATGAGCAGTTCTTC; CDR3: CASSYDRVSYNEQFF
V: TRBV19; size: -; J: TRBJ2-1; D: TRBD2; DNA: TGTGCCAGTAGTATAGTTCTAGCGGGAAATAATGAGCAGTTCTTC; CDR3: CASSIVLAGNNEQFF
V: TRBV4-2; size: -; J: TRBJ2-1; D: -; DNA: TGTGCCAGCAGCCAGGCGGTATTTGGGGAGCAGTTCTTC; CDR3: CASSQAVFGEQFF
V: TRBV4-2; size: -; J: TRBJ2-3; D: -; DNA: TGTGCCAGCAGCCAAGTAGAAGTTATCACAGATACGCAGTATTTT; CDR3: CASSQVEVITDTQYF
V: TRBV11-3; size: -; J: TRBJ2-2; D: -; DNA: TGTGCCAGCACCTACTACAGGGATACGAGCGGGGAGCTGTTTTTT; CDR3: CASTYYRDTSGELFF
V: TRBV30; size: -; J: TRBJ1-2; D: -; DNA: TGTGCCTGGAGTACTGACAGGATTGGCTACACCTTC; CDR3: CAWSTDRIGYTF
V: TRBV28; size: few; J: TRBJ2-7; D: -; DNA: TGTGCCGGCGGCACCTACTACGAGCAGTACTTC; CDR3: CAGGTYYEQYF
V: TRBV30; size: -; J: TRBJ2-1; D: -; DNA: TGTGCCTGGAGTGTACAGAGCAACTACAATGAGCAGTTCTTC; CDR3: CAWSVQSNYNEQFF
V: TRBV19; size: -; J: TRBJ1-2; D: -; DNA: TGTGCCAGTAGTCTGCCCCCCGGACAGAGGGGCTACACCTTC; CDR3: CASSLPPGQRGYTF
V: TRBV5-6; size: -; J: TRBJ2-7; D: TRBD1; DNA: TGTGCCAGCAGCGCCCGGACAGGGGGTTTGGTGCAGTACTTC; CDR3: CASSARTGGLVQYF
V: TRBV4-1; size: few; J: TRBJ1-1; D: -; DNA: TGCGCCAGCAGCCTGAATCGACAGAACACTGAAGCTTTCTTT; CDR3: CASSLNRQNTEAFF
V: TRBV5-8; size: few; J: TRBJ1-1; D: TRBD1; DNA: TGTGCCAGCAGCCGACTGGGACAGATCGAAGTGGCTTTCTTT; CDR3: CASSRLGQIEVAFF
V: TRBV7-3; size: -; J: TRBJ2-3; D: TRBD2; DNA: TGTGCCAGCAGCTTTTCGGGGGGGACAGATACGCAGTATTTT; CDR3: CASSFSGGTDTQYF
V: TRBV7-8; size: -; J: TRBJ1-1; D: -; DNA: TGTGCCAGCAGCGCTAGGGACAACAGGGCTTTCTTT; CDR3: CASSARDNRAFF
V: TRBV7-7; size: -; J: TRBJ2-5; D: -; DNA: TGTGCCAGCAGCCCGGAGTGGGGGGAAGAGACCCAGTACTTC; CDR3: CASSPEWGEETQYF
V: TRBV5-6; size: -; J: TRBJ2-7; D: TRBD1; DNA: TGTGCCAGCAGCTTTGGACAGGGGCTCGAGCAGTACTTC; CDR3: CASSFGQGLEQYF
V: TRBV18; size: -; J: TRBJ1-2; D: -; DNA: TGTGCCAGCTCGCCGAAGACAGGTGATTTCTATGGCTACACCTTC; CDR3: CASSPKTGDFYGYTF
V: TRBV14; size: -; J: TRBJ1-1; D: TRBD1; DNA: TGTGCCAGCGGAAGACAGGGGGAAAGTACTGAAGCTTTCTTT; CDR3: CASGRQGESTEAFF
V: TRBV9; size: -; J: TRBJ1-2; D: -; DNA: TGTGCCAGCAGCGTAATGGACAGCGATAACTATGGCTACACCTTC; CDR3: CASSVMDSDNYGYTF
V: TRBV6-1; size: -; J: TRBJ2-1; D: TRBD2; DNA: TGTGCCAGCGGGAGAGCGGGAGCCTACAATGAGCAGTTCTTC; CDR3: CASGRAGAYNEQFF
V: TRBV4-1; size: -; J: TRBJ2-5; D: -; DNA: TGCGCCAGCAGCCTGGACATCCGAGTTAGGTCCAGGGAGACCCAGTACTTC; CDR3: CASSLDIRVRSRETQYF
V: TRBV29-1; size: -; J: TRBJ2-4; D: -; DNA: TGCAGCGTAGGAGATAATATGGACATTCAGTACTTC; CDR3: CSVGDNMDIQYF
V: TRBV29-1; size: -; J: TRBJ1-1; D: -; DNA: TGCAGCGTTGCCCCTTTAGCCCGGCGGGGGAACACTGAAGCTTTCTTT; CDR3: CSVAPLARRGNTEAFF
V: TRBV6-6; size: -; J: TRBJ1-1; D: TRBD1; DNA: TGTGCCAGCAGTTACCCGACAGGGAGTTGGAACACTGAAGCTTTCTTT; CDR3: CASSYPTGSWNTEAFF
V: TRBV19; size: few; J: TRBJ1-4; D: -; DNA: TGTGCCAGTAGTATAAGGGGCATCGTTAATGAAAAACTGTTTTTT; CDR3: CASSIRGIVNEKLFF
V: TRBV27; size: -; J: TRBJ2-1; D: TRBD1; DNA: TGTGCCAGCAGTTTATGGGACAGGGAAAGTGATACCTACAATGAGCAGTTCTTC; CDR3: CASSLWDRESDTYNEQFF
V: TRBV10-1; size: -; J: TRBJ2-7; D: TRBD2; DNA: TGCGCCAGCAGTGACGGGGGGAGCTCCTACGAGCAGTACTTC; CDR3: CASSDGGSSYEQYF
V: TRBV6-4; size: few; J: TRBJ1-1; D: TRBD1; DNA: TGTGCCAGCAGGAACAGGACAGGGTCCAACACTGAAGCTTTCTTT; CDR3: CASRNRTGSNTEAFF
V: TRBV23-1; size: -; J: TRBJ1-3; D: -; DNA: TGCGCCAGCAGACGAAACGGGGCTGGAAACACCATATATTTT; CDR3: CASRRNGAGNTIYF
V: TRBV19; size: -; J: TRBJ1-1; D: TRBD1; DNA: TGTGCCAGTAGTTTGGGACAGGGGGGAACTGAAGCTTTCTTT; CDR3: CASSLGQGGTEAFF
V: TRBV5-4; size: -; J: TRBJ2-2; D: -; DNA: TGTGCCAGCAGCTTGGGGGGCCGGAACACCGGGGAGCTGTTTTTT; CDR3: CASSLGGRNTGELFF
V: TRBV6-4; size: -; J: TRBJ2-1; D: TRBD1; DNA: TGTGCCAGCAGTTTAAACAGGGGAAATGAGCAGTTCTTC; CDR3: CASSLNRGNEQFF
V: TRBV19; size: -; J: TRBJ1-3; D: TRBD1; DNA: TGTGCCAGTAGTGCAACAAAGGGGACAGGCTCTGGAAACACCATATATTTT; CDR3: CASSATKGTGSGNTIYF
V: TRBV27; size: -; J: TRBJ2-7; D: -; DNA: TGTGCCAGCAGTTTACAGGGTTGGTGGACCTACGAGCAGTACTTC; CDR3: CASSLQGWWTYEQYF
V: TRBV11-2; size: -; J: TRBJ2-1; D: -; DNA: TGTGCCAGCAGCTTACAGGGAAGTGGTGAGCAGTTCTTC; CDR3: CASSLQGSGEQFF
V: TRBV11-3; size: -; J: TRBJ1-2; D: -; DNA: TGTGCCAGCAGCTTAAGGATCGGACACCTGGAGGGCGGCTACACCTTC; CDR3: CASSLRIGHLEGGYTF
V: TRBV19; size: -; J: TRBJ2-2; D: -; DNA: TGTGCCAGTAGTATAGATCTATTCGGGAGCTTGGCTAACACCGGGGAGCTGTTTTTT; CDR3: CASSIDLFGSLANTGELFF
V: TRBV19; size: -; J: TRBJ2-7; D: -; DNA: TGTGCCAGTAGTATTGGTAGCTTAGACGAGCAGTACTTC; CDR3: CASSIGSLDEQYF
V: TRBV2; size: -; J: TRBJ2-7; D: -; DNA: TGTGCCAGCCTCCGGAGCTACGAGCAGTACTTC; CDR3: CASLRSYEQYF
V: TRBV6-1; size: once; J: TRBJ1-2; D: -; DNA: TGTGCCAGCAGTGAAAGGAGGCTCTATGGCTACACCTTC; CDR3: CASSERRLYGYTF
V: TRBV7-8; size: -; J: TRBJ1-1; D: -; DNA: TGTGCCAGCAGCTTTTTGAGACGCGGGAACACTGAAGCTTTCTTT; CDR3: CASSFLRRGNTEAFF
V: TRBV25-1; size: -; J: TRBJ1-2; D: -; DNA: TGTGCCAGCAGTGGAGGAGGGTGGTGGGGCTACACCTTC; CDR3: CASSGGGWWGYTF
V: TRBV6-6; size: once; J: TRBJ2-1; D: TRBD2; DNA: TGTGCCAGCAGTTCCGGGACTAGCGGGAGCAATGAGCAGTTCTTC; CDR3: CASSSGTSGSNEQFF
V: TRBV15; size: -; J: TRBJ1-1; D: -; DNA: TGTGCCACCAGCCAAACAGGGAACACTGAAGCTTTCTTT; CDR3: CATSQTGNTEAFF
V: TRBV4-1; size: -; J: TRBJ2-5; D: -; DNA: TGCGCCAGCAGCCAAGATACGGAAGAGACCCAGTACTTC; CDR3: CASSQDTEETQYF
V: TRBV2; size: -; J: TRBJ2-6; D: -; DNA: TGTGCCAGCAATCGCGACTCTGGGGCCAACGTCCTGACTTTC; CDR3: CASNRDSGANVLTF
V: TRBV14; size: -; J: TRBJ2-3; D: TRBD1; DNA: TGTGCCAGCAGCCCGACAGGGTCTAGCACAGATACGCAGTATTTT; CDR3: CASSPTGSSTDTQYF
V: TRBV7-2; size: -; J: TRBJ1-1; D: -; DNA: TGTGCCAGCAGCTTAGCGCGAGAGAACACTGAAGCTTTCTTT; CDR3: CASSLARENTEAFF
V: TRBV11-3; size: -; J: TRBJ2-7; D: -; DNA: TGTGCCAGCGGTAGCTCATTCGGACTTTTGTACGAGCAGTACTTC; CDR3: CASGSSFGLLYEQYF
V: TRBV13; size: -; J: TRBJ1-2; D: -; DNA: TGTGCCAGCAGCTCGACACCGTATGGCTACACCTTC; CDR3: CASSSTPYGYTF
V: TRBV27; size: -; J: TRBJ1-4; D: -; DNA: TGTGCCAGCAGTTTATTGGCGGCAACTAATGAAAAACTGTTTTTT; CDR3: CASSLLAATNEKLFF
V: TRBV30; size: once; J: TRBJ2-7; D: -; DNA: TGTGCATTTAAGGGGTTTGCGGCGCAGTACTTC; CDR3: CAFKGFAAQYF
V: TRBV11-3; size: -; J: TRBJ1-1; D: -; DNA: TGTGCCAGCAGCTTAGGAGGGTGGGGTCCCATCGTGGAGATGAACACTGAAGCTTTCTTT; CDR3: CASSLGGWGPIVEMNTEAFF
V: TRBV7-3; size: -; J: TRBJ1-1; D: -; DNA: TGTGCCAGCAGCTTTGACACAATGGCTGAAGCTTTCTTT; CDR3: CASSFDTMAEAFF
V: TRBV7-9; size: -; J: TRBJ2-7; D: -; DNA: TGTGCCAGCAGCTTAGGTCCAGGTTATGTCTCCTACGAGCAGTACTTC; CDR3: CASSLGPGYVSYEQYF